The 24 T cell receptor beta chains listed next were all sequenced from one sample in a study of early T cells in non-severe SARS-CoV-2 infection. TCRdb re-derived calls from the 5' RACE reads in MiXCR, one entry per CDR3 protein. Counted here are tens of thousands of distinct CDR3 sequences, around 5% occurring once; the ten biggest clones make up under 25%. The sample comprised whole blood. These receptor sequences come from an adult who was a healthcare worker with PCR-confirmed SARS-CoV-2 infection or an uninfected control (not recorded which).

The chain has TRBV28 and TRBJ2-1; a weak D match, TRBD2 (5 bases). There are 14 residues in the CDR3. The germline V gene has CDR1 MDHEN and CDR2 SYDVKM. V lost 3 bases to trimming and J lost 10 bases, with 16 bases between them. The CDR3 loop reads CASSLIPSPREQFF. The CDR3 DNA reads TGTGCCAGCAGTTTGATTCCTAGCCCTCGAGAGCAGTTCTTC.

CDR3 sequence reads: CSAAFLRAQYF. In nucleotides, the CDR3 is TGCAGTGCTGCATTCTTGCGGGCCCAGTACTTC. The gene calls are TRBV20-1 and TRBJ2-5; a weak D match, TRBD2 (5 bases). Germline V gives CDR1 DFQATT, CDR2 SNEGSKA (reference sequence). This CDR3 contains 11 residues. The V gene lost 5 bases and the J gene lost 9 bases, with 13 bases spanning the gap.

The rearrangement uses TRBV11-2 and TRBJ2-1; no clear D. V was clipped by 1 base and J by 8 bases, with 9 bases between them. CDR3 length equals 13 residues. Germline V lookup: CDR1 SGHAT, CDR2 FQNNGV. CDR3 sequence: CASSLVAGDEQFF. The CDR3 coding sequence is TGTGCCAGCAGCTTAGTGGCTGGGGATGAGCAGTTCTTC.

This clonotype was detected many times. The chain links TRBV30 to TRBJ2-7, with TRBD2 matching over 7 bases. This CDR3 comprises 15 residues. Germline assignment: CDR1 GTSNPN and CDR2 SVGIG (reference sequence). The V gene end was trimmed by 0 bases and the J gene end by 3 bases; junction bases not matched to a gene: 8. Here the CDR3 DNA reads TGTGCCTGGAGTGTCGGTGCGGGAGTCATCTACGAGCAGTACTTC. Amino acid sequence: CAWSVGAGVIYEQYF.

This clonotype appeared a few times. The rearrangement uses TRBV19 and TRBJ1-2, with unresolved D. This CDR3 has 13 amino acids. From germline, CDR1 is LNHDA and CDR2 SQIVND (reference sequence). Trimming took 3 bases from V and 5 from J, leaving 10 bases between them. The DNA of the CDR3 is TGTGCCAGTAGTATGAGGGCCTGGTATGGCTACACCTTC. This translates into CASSMRAWYGYTF.

This clonotype has a count of ten or more. V usage is TRBV18 and J usage is TRBJ2-1; 12 bases fit TRBD1. With V trimmed by 3 bases and J by 5 bases, 11 bases remained unmatched. This CDR3 comprises 18 residues. The V gene's germline CDR1 is KGHSH and CDR2 LQKENI. The CDR3 sequence is CASSPRSPGQGANNEQFF. CDR3 bases: TGTGCCAGCTCACCGAGGTCTCCGGGACAGGGGGCCAACAATGAGCAGTTCTTC.

About this clonotype: A much larger clone is a single base away; this may be a read error. J is TRBJ1-1 and V is TRBV7-2, with D tentatively TRBD1 (5 bases). CDR1 and CDR2 (germline): SGHTA, FQGNSA. V was shortened by 3 bases and J by 3 bases, with 11 bases between the two germline ends. The CDR3 extends over 14 amino acids. CDR3 loop: CASSLTEPYTEAFF. The CDR3 DNA follows: TGTGCCAGCAGCTTGACAGAACCATACACTGAAGCTTTCTTT.

The V and J genes are TRBV28 and TRBJ1-4, with D unclear. This CDR3 contains 15 residues. CDR1 MDHEN and CDR2 SYDVKM come from the germline V gene. Trimming took 1 base from V and 3 from J, leaving 9 bases between them. CDR3 sequence: CASSLLGMSNEKLFF. In nucleotides, the CDR3 is TGTGCCAGCAGTTTATTGGGGATGTCTAATGAAAAACTGTTTTTT.

In this sample, this clonotype turned up many times. The chain combines TRBV2 with TRBJ1-6; possible D gene TRBD1, 5 bases. Deletions cut 8 bases from V and 6 bases from J, with 11 bases between. The CDR3 sequence is 13 residues long. Germline CDR1 is SNHLY and CDR2 is FYNNEI. The CDR3 coding sequence is TGTGCCAGCTTCTACAGGCCTAATTCACCCCTCCACTTT. Translating gives CASFYRPNSPLHF.

The chain carries TRBV12-3 or TRBV12-4 and TRBJ2-3, with D uncertain. This CDR3 contains 13 residues. The V and J ends lost 2 bases and 2 bases respectively, with 5 bases between them. The chain's CDR3 is CASSLYTTDTQYF. The CDR3, as DNA: TGTGCCAGCAGTTTATACACCACAGATACGCAGTATTTT.

The chain has TRBV20-1 and TRBJ2-7; maybe TRBD1 (5 bases). Per germline, CDR1 DFQATT and CDR2 SNEGSKA (reference sequence). The CDR3 consists of 11 residues. Trimming took 3 bases from V and 2 from J, leaving 5 bases between them. CDR3 sequence (DNA): TGCAGTGCTAGGGACACCTACGAGCAGTACTTC. It specifies CSARDTYEQYF.

The chain is built from TRBV19 and TRBJ2-1; D is perhaps TRBD1 (7 bases). The CDR3 has 15 residues. The V gene lost 9 bases and the J gene lost 1 base, with 16 bases spanning the gap. Germline CDR1 LNHDA, CDR2 SQIVND (reference sequence). CDR3 loop: CASNQGGSSYNEQFF. The DNA of the CDR3 is TGTGCCAGCAACCAGGGGGGCAGTTCCTACAATGAGCAGTTCTTC.

This clonotype turned up a few times. This chain uses TRBV29-1 with TRBJ2-7; TRBD2 agrees at 10 bases. CDR1 SQVTM and CDR2 ANQGSEA come from the germline V gene. The CDR3 totals 14 residues. Germline trimming cut 3 bases from V and 6 bases from J; bases unmatched to any gene: 8. CDR3 sequence: CSVDRGVAGGEQYF. Here the CDR3 DNA reads TGCAGCGTTGACCGAGGGGTAGCGGGGGGCGAGCAGTACTTC.

The rearrangement links TRBV11-2 to TRBJ2-4, with D hard to call. V dropped 2 bases and J dropped 3 bases, with 8 bases sitting between them. Germline lookup yields CDR1 SGHAT and CDR2 FQNNGV. This CDR3 is built from 14 residues. The CDR3 bases are TGTGCCAGCAGCTTATTGGAGATCAAAAACATTCAGTACTTC. It yields the protein CASSLLEIKNIQYF.

This clonotype came up a few times. The chain joins TRBV6-6 to TRBJ2-7; D call uncertain. CDR3 length: 15 amino acids. Germline V gives CDR1 MNHNY, CDR2 SVGAGI (reference sequence). Trimming removed 6 bases from V and 3 bases from J, with 18 bases in between. CDR3 loop: CASSQDGTKYYEQYF. The CDR3 DNA reads TGTGCCAGCAGCCAGGACGGAACGAAATACTACGAGCAGTACTTC.

This clonotype was seen ten or more times. The chain has TRBV19 and TRBJ2-4; TRBD1 aligns across 8 bases. The germline CDR1 and CDR2 sequences are LNHDA and SQIVND (reference sequence). V was clipped by 5 bases and J by 0 bases; unmatched bases: 9. This CDR3 comprises 17 residues. CDR3 in amino acids: CASSHGTGLLAKNIQYF. In DNA, the CDR3 is TGTGCCAGTAGTCACGGGACAGGCCTCTTAGCCAAAAACATTCAGTACTTC.

In this sample, this clonotype turned up many times. The chain carries TRBV27 and TRBJ1-5, with a tentative D call TRBD1 (5 bases). The CDR3 sequence is 10 residues long. CDR1 is MNHEY and CDR2 is SMNVEV in the germline V gene (reference sequence). The germline V and J ends were trimmed by 7 bases and 14 bases, with 12 bases remaining between them. The DNA of the CDR3 is TGTGCCAGCATCGGGACCGCGGAGCATTTT. Translated: CASIGTAEHF.

This clonotype has ten or more counts. The genes are TRBV13 and TRBJ2-1; 13 bases agree with TRBD2. CDR3 size: 15 residues. The ends lost 5 bases at V and 4 bases at J; junction bases unmatched: 2. Germline V CDR1 and CDR2: PRHDT, FYEKMQ (reference sequence). CDR3 DNA sequence: TGTGCCAGCAGCCAGGGACTAGCGGGGTACAATGAGCAGTTCTTC. Protein product: CASSQGLAGYNEQFF.

At least ten counts were recorded for this clonotype. The CDR3 nucleotides are TGTGCCAGCAGCTTAGCTGGTCGGGTCGTAGATACGCAGTATTTT. This translates into CASSLAGRVVDTQYF. V usage is TRBV11-2 and J usage is TRBJ2-3; D is undetermined. V dropped 1 base and J dropped 5 bases, with 13 bases sitting between them. Germline loops: CDR1 SGHAT, CDR2 FQNNGV. The CDR3 has 15 residues.

This clonotype was counted at least ten times. The genes are TRBV20-1 and TRBJ2-7; D not certain. The CDR3 is made up of 14 amino acids. The V end lost 2 bases, the J end lost 1 base, and 12 bases lay between the germline ends. The germline CDR1 and CDR2 sequences are DFQATT and SNEGSKA (reference sequence). The DNA for the CDR3 is TGCAGTGCTAGACCCCTTGATCCTTCCTACGAGCAGTACTTC. It is translated as CSARPLDPSYEQYF.

This chain connects TRBV7-2 to TRBJ2-5, with TRBD1 identical over 7 bases. Germline CDR1 and CDR2: SGHTA and FQGNSA. The CDR3 spans 14 residues. Trimming removed 5 bases from V and 4 bases from J; junction bases left unmatched: 7. CDR3 in DNA: TGTGCCAGCAGCCGGACAGGTTCAGGAGAGACCCAGTACTTC. This encodes CASSRTGSGETQYF.

This clonotype has at least ten counts. The chain carries TRBV6-2 or TRBV6-3 and TRBJ1-5; D may be TRBD1 (6 bases). Germline CDR1 and CDR2: MNHEY and SVGEGT. The V gene lost 2 bases and the J gene lost 6 bases, with 8 bases spanning the gap. CDR3 length equals 13 residues. For the CDR3, the DNA is TGTGCCAGCAGTTACGGGGGGCGTCAGCCCCAGCATTTT. The encoded protein is CASSYGGRQPQHF.

V and J are TRBV20-1 and TRBJ2-1; TRBD2 matches 8 bases. In germline, CDR1 is DFQATT, CDR2 SNEGSKA (reference sequence). CDR3 length: 14 amino acids. Trimming took 7 bases from V and 3 from J; bases not matched to a gene: 8. CDR3 sequence: CSVTSGSNYNEQFF. The CDR3 DNA sequence: TGCAGTGTTACCAGCGGGAGCAACTACAATGAGCAGTTCTTC.

The table lists this clonotype with a few counts. The V gene is TRBV15, the J gene TRBJ2-7, with TRBD2 as a possible D gene (5 bases). The CDR3 covers 15 residues. The V gene's germline CDR1 is LNHNV and CDR2 YYDKDF (reference sequence). Trimming cost V 0 bases and J 5 bases, with 14 bases left between them. CDR3 protein: CATSRDEALTNEQYF. In DNA form, the CDR3 reads TGTGCCACCAGCAGAGATGAGGCCTTGACTAACGAGCAGTACTTC.